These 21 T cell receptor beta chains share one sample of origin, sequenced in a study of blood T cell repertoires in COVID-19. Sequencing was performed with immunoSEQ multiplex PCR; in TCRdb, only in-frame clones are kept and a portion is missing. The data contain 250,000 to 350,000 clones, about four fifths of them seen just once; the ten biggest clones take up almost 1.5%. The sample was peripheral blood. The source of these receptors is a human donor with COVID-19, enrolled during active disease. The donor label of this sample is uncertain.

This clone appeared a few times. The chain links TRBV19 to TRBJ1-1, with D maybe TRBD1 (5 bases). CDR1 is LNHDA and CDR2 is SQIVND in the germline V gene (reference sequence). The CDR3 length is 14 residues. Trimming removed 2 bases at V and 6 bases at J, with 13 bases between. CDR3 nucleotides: TGTGCCAGTAGTATACAGGGTGGAAGCCCTGAAGCTTTCTTT. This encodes CASSIQGGSPEAFF.

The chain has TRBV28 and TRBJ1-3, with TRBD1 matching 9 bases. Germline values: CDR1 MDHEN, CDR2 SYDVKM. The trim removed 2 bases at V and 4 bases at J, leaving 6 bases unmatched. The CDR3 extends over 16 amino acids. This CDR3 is CASSLPGQGAGNTIYF. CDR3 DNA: TGTGCCAGCAGTTTACCGGGACAGGGAGCAGGAAACACCATATATTTT.

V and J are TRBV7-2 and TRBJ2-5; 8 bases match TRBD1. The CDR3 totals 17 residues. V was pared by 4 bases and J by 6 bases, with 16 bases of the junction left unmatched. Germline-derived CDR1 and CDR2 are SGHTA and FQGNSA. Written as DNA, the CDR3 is TGTGCCAGCAGCTCCCAGGCCGGGCGGACAGGGCGGCAGACCCAGTACTTC. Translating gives CASSSQAGRTGRQTQYF.

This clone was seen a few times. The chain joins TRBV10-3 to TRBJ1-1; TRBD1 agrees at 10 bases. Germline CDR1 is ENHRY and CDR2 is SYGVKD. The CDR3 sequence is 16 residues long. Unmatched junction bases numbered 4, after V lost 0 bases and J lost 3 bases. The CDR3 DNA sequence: TGTGCCATCAGTGAGTCGGGACAGGGGAGGGACACTGAAGCTTTCTTT. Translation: CAISESGQGRDTEAFF.

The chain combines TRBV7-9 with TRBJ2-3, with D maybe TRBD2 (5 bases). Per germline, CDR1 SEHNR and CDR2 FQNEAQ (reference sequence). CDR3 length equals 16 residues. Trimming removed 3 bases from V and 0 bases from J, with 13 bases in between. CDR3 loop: CASSFRRAASTDTQYF. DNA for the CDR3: TGTGCCAGCAGCTTTCGTCGAGCGGCTAGCACAGATACGCAGTATTTT.

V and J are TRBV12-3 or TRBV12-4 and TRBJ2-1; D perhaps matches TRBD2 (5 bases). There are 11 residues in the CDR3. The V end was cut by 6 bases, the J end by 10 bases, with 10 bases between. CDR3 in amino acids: CASSLWREQFF. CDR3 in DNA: TGTGCCAGCAGCCTTTGGAGGGAGCAGTTCTTC.

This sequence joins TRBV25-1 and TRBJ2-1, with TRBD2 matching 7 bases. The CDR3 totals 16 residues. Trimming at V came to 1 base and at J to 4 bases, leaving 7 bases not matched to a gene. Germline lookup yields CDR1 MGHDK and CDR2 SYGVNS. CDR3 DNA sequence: TGTGCCAGCAGTGAATTTGGGGGAGGGGAATACAATGAGCAGTTCTTC. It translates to CASSEFGGGEYNEQFF.

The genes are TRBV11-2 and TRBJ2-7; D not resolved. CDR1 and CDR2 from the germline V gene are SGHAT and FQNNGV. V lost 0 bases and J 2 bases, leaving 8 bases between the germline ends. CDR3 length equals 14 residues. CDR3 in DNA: TGTGCCAGCAGCTTAGATGCGAGGACCTACGAGCAGTACTTC. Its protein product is CASSLDARTYEQYF.

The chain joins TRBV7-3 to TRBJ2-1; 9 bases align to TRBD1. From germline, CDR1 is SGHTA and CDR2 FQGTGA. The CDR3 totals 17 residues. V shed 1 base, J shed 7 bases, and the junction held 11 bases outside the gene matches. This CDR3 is CASSLRGGQGGWNEQFF. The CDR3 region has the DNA TGTGCCAGCAGCTTAAGAGGGGGACAGGGTGGATGGAATGAGCAGTTCTTC.

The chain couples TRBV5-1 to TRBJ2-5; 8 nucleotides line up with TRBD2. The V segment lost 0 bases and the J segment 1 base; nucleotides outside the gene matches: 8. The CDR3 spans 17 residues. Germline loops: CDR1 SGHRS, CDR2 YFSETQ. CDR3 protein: CASSLAGGAGAQETQYF. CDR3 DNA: TGCGCCAGCAGCTTGGCGGGGGGGGCAGGGGCCCAAGAGACCCAGTACTTC.

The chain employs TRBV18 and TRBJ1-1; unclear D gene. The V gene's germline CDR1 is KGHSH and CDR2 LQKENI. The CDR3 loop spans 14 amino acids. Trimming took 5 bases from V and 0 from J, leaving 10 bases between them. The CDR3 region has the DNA TGTGCCAGCTCAAGTTCAGTGGTGAACACTGAAGCTTTCTTT. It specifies CASSSSVVNTEAFF. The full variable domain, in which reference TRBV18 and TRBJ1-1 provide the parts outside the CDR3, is NAGVMQNPRHLVRRRGQEARLRCSPMKGHSHVYWYRQLPEEGLKFMVYLQKENIIDESGMPKERFSAEFPKEGPSILRIQQVVRGDSAAYFCASSSSVVNTEAFFGQGTRLTVV.

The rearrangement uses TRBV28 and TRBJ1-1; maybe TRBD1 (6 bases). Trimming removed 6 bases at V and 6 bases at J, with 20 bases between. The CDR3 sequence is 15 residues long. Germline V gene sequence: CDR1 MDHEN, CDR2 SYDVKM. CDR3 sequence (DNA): TGTGCCAGCAGGACCGAACAGGGTGCCGTAGCTGAAGCTTTCTTT. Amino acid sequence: CASRTEQGAVAEAFF.

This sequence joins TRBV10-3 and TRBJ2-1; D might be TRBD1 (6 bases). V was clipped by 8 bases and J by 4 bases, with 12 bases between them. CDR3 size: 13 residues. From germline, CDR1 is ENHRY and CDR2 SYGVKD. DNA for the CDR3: TGTGCCATCCAGGCAGGGGTTTACAATGAGCAGTTCTTC. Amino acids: CAIQAGVYNEQFF.

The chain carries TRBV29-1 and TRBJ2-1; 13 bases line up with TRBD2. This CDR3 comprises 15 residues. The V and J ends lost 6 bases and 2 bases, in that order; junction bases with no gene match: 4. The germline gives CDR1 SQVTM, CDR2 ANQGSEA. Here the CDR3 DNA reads TGCAGCGTGGTTGGGACTAGCGGGACCTACAATGAGCAGTTCTTC. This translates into CSVVGTSGTYNEQFF.

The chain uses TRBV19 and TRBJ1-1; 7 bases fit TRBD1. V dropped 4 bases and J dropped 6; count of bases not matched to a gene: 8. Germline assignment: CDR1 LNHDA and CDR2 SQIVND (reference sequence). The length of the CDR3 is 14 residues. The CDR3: CASSTTSGGPEAFF. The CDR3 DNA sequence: TGTGCCAGTAGTACCACATCAGGGGGGCCTGAAGCTTTCTTT.

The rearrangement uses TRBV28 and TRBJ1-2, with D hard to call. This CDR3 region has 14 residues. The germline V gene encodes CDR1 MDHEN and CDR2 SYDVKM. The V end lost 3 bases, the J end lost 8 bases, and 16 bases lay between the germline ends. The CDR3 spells CASSFGSERLGYTF. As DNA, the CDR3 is TGTGCCAGCAGTTTCGGCAGCGAAAGGTTGGGCTACACCTTC.

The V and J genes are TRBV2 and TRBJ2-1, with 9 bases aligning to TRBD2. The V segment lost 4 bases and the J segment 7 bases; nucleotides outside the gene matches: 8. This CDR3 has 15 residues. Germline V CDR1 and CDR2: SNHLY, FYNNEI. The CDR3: CASSGRGRAANEQFF. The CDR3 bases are TGTGCCAGCAGTGGACGCGGGAGGGCCGCGAATGAGCAGTTCTTC.

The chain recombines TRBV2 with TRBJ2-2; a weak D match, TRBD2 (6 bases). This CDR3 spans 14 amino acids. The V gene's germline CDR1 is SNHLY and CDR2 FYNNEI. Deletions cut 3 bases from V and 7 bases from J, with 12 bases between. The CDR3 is CASSDLREIGELFF. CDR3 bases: TGTGCCAGCAGTGATCTCCGGGAGATCGGGGAGCTGTTTTTT.

The CDR3 loop is CATSSPTGGHEKLFF. In DNA form, the CDR3 reads TGTGCCACCAGCAGCCCGACAGGGGGCCATGAAAAACTGTTTTTT. This sequence joins TRBV15 and TRBJ1-4; 10 positions match TRBD1. The CDR3 is made up of 15 amino acids. Germline-derived CDR1 and CDR2 are LNHNV and YYDKDF (reference sequence). The ends lost 3 bases at V and 6 bases at J; junction bases unmatched: 4.

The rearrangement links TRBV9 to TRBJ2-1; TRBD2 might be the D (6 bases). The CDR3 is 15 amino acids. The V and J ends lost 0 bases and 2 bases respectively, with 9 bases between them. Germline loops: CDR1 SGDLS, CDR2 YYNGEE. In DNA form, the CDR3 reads TGTGCCAGCAGCGTAGGACTAGATGCCTACAATGAGCAGTTCTTC. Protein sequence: CASSVGLDAYNEQFF.

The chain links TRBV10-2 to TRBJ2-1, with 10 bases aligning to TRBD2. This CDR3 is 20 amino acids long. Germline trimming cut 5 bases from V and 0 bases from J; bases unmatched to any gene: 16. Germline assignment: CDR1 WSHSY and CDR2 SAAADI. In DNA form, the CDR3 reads TGCGCCAGCAGTTCCGCCGGGGGAGGGGTAGCGGGAGGCTCCTACAATGAGCAGTTCTTC. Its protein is CASSSAGGGVAGGSYNEQFF.